Each of the 27 T cell receptor beta chains below was sequenced from the same sample in a study of T cell repertoires in cytomegalovirus infection. Each CDR3 protein gets one entry after TCRdb re-called the reads with MiXCR. The data show 250,000 to 300,000 distinct CDR3 sequences, around 20% seen once. Their antigens remain unidentified. The source was cultured PBMCs, collected from culture after CMV antigen stimulation. These receptors were obtained from a human donor in good health (CMV status not recorded). Some clones in this sample may be carry-over from other donors' samples.

This clonotype was seen more than once but under ten times. The J gene is TRBJ1-4, the V gene TRBV7-9, with D unresolved. CDR1 and CDR2 (germline): SEHNR, FQNEAQ (reference sequence). Between the trimmed V and J ends, which lost 6 bases and 4 bases, there was a span of 9 bases. CDR3 length: 13 amino acids. The CDR3 sequence: CASSRQVNEKLFF. CDR3 bases: TGTGCCAGCAGTCGTCAGGTTAATGAAAAACTGTTTTTT.

This clonotype was seen at least ten times. J is TRBJ2-5 and V is TRBV7-2; D remains unclear. Deletions cut 5 bases from V and 0 bases from J, with 4 bases between. Germline CDR1 SGHTA, CDR2 FQGNSA. This CDR3 spans 12 amino acids. As DNA, the CDR3 is TGTGCCAGCAGCACCTACCAAGAGACCCAGTACTTC. This sequence encodes CASSTYQETQYF. Drawing the rest from reference TRBV7-2 and TRBJ2-5, the complete variable domain is GAGVSQSPSNKVTEKGKDVELRCDPISGHTALYWYRQSLGQGLEFLIYFQGNSAPDKSGLPSDRFSAERTGGSVSTLTIQRTQQEDSAVYLCASSTYQETQYFGPGTRLLVL.

The chain links TRBV7-9 to TRBJ2-7, with TRBD1 matching 8 bases. CDR3 length: 13 amino acids. Trimming took 5 bases from V and 4 from J; bases not matched to a gene: 4. Germline V gives CDR1 SEHNR, CDR2 FQNEAQ (reference sequence). CDR3 sequence (DNA): TGTGCCAGCAGCCCCGACAGGGGATACGAGCAGTACGTC. Protein sequence: CASSPDRGYEQYV.

As to this clonotype: At one of its ends the junction is not consistent with the germline gene, which may arise from a read error. The chain combines TRBV4-1 with TRBJ2-2; TRBD1 might be the D (6 bases). This CDR3 region has 14 residues. From germline, CDR1 is MGHRA and CDR2 YSYEKL. The DNA for the CDR3 is TGTGCCAGCAGCCCAGGGGCAAACACCGGGGAGCTGTTTTTT. Encoded protein: CASSPGANTGELFF.

This sequence joins TRBV20-1 and TRBJ1-5; the match to TRBD1 covers 10 bases. The CDR3 sequence is 13 residues long. Germline CDR1 is DFQATT and CDR2 is SNEGSKA (reference sequence). For the CDR3, the DNA is TGCAGCTCGGGGACAGGGGATAATCAGCCCCAGCATTTT. Protein product: CSSGTGDNQPQHF.

This clonotype has a handful of counts. This chain uses TRBV7-3 with TRBJ1-1, with D tentatively TRBD1 (6 bases). The germline V gene encodes CDR1 SGHTA and CDR2 FQGTGA. The CDR3 covers 13 residues. V was trimmed by 4 bases and J by 7 bases, leaving 13 bases between them. In DNA, the CDR3 is TGTGCCAGCAGCTCCTCCACAGGGAGTGAAGCTTTCTTT. It codes for CASSSSTGSEAFF.

This clonotype appeared many times. This chain links TRBV29-1 with TRBJ1-1, with 7 nucleotides matching TRBD1. CDR1 is SQVTM, CDR2 ANQGSEA, per germline. With V trimmed by 4 bases and J by 7 bases, 12 bases remained unmatched. The length of the CDR3 is 14 residues. The CDR3 bases are TGCAGCGTTGGATACACAGGGTCAGGGGGTGAAGCTTTCTTT. Its translation: CSVGYTGSGGEAFF.

Ten or more counts support this clonotype. The chain is built from TRBV7-8 and TRBJ1-6; D remains ambiguous. The CDR3 runs 16 residues. Germline V gene sequence: CDR1 SGHVS, CDR2 FQNEAQ. With 4 bases removed from V and 0 bases from J, the gap between germline ends came to 10 bases. The CDR3 here is CASSWRQSSYNSPLHF. The DNA for the CDR3 is TGTGCCAGCAGCTGGCGACAAAGCTCCTATAATTCACCCCTCCACTTT.

As DNA, the CDR3 is TGTGCCAGCAATACATACCGGGCCCCGCGCCACAATGAGCAGTTCTTC. Encoded protein: CASNTYRAPRHNEQFF. The chain combines TRBV27 with TRBJ2-1, with D unclear. Trimming removed 7 bases at V and 5 bases at J, with 21 bases between. Germline V gene lookup returns CDR1 MNHEY and CDR2 SMNVEV (reference sequence). The CDR3 runs to 16 residues.

This clonotype was observed a few times. CDR3 loop: CASSAFRGARDNEQFF. The CDR3 coding sequence is TGTGCCAGCAGTGCCTTTAGGGGGGCGCGGGACAATGAGCAGTTCTTC. The chain couples TRBV6-5 to TRBJ2-1, with D perhaps matching TRBD1 or TRBD2 (6 bases each). This CDR3 spans 16 amino acids. V lost 5 bases, J lost 5 bases, and 19 bases lay in between. From germline, CDR1 is MNHEY and CDR2 SVGAGI.

This clonotype was observed a handful of times. The V gene is TRBV11-2, the J gene TRBJ2-5; TRBD2 aligns across 7 bases. This CDR3 region has 15 residues. Looked up from germline, CDR1 is SGHAT and CDR2 is FQNNGV. V was pared by 5 bases and J by 5 bases, with 11 bases of the junction left unmatched. The CDR3 nucleotides are TGTGCCAGCAGCGCTAGTCGGACTAGGCCGGAGACCCAGTACTTC. It encodes CASSASRTRPETQYF.

This clonotype occurred many times. The chain carries TRBV7-2 and TRBJ2-5; TRBD2 matches 9 bases. Unmatched junction bases numbered 8, after V lost 7 bases and J lost 5 bases. Looked up from germline, CDR1 is SGHTA and CDR2 is FQGNSA. The CDR3 length is 14 residues. For the CDR3, the DNA is TGTGCCAGCAACCCCGGACTAGCGAGGGAGACCCAGTACTTC. Its protein product is CASNPGLARETQYF.

The chain recombines TRBV6-1 with TRBJ2-2; 12 bases map to TRBD2. With V trimmed by 6 bases and J by 7 bases, 6 bases remained unmatched. This CDR3 region has 15 residues. Germline CDR1 is MNHNS and CDR2 is SASEGT. The CDR3 sequence: CASRWTSGTVGELFF. In DNA form, the CDR3 reads TGTGCCAGCAGGTGGACTAGCGGGACGGTCGGGGAGCTGTTTTTT.

This clonotype has a count of ten or more. V and J are TRBV7-2 and TRBJ1-1; D remains unclear. This CDR3 spans 12 amino acids. From germline, CDR1 is SGHTA and CDR2 FQGNSA. Between the trimmed V and J ends, which lost 3 bases and 1 base, there was a span of 3 bases. The CDR3 loop is CASSFPNTEAFF. Here the CDR3 DNA reads TGTGCCAGCAGCTTTCCGAACACTGAAGCTTTCTTT. Combining the CDR3 with reference TRBV7-2 and TRBJ1-1 gives the whole variable domain GAGVSQSPSNKVTEKGKDVELRCDPISGHTALYWYRQSLGQGLEFLIYFQGNSAPDKSGLPSDRFSAERTGGSVSTLTIQRTQQEDSAVYLCASSFPNTEAFFGQGTRLTVV.

This clonotype was picked up many times. The V and J genes are TRBV7-9 and TRBJ2-5; D is undetermined. The CDR3 covers 16 residues. Germline CDR1 reads SEHNR; CDR2 reads FQNEAQ (reference sequence). V was trimmed by 5 bases and J by 5 bases, leaving 21 bases between them. The CDR3 nucleotides are TGTGCCAGCAGCCGCCGGGTTGGGGTTGAATATGAGACCCAGTACTTC. Residues: CASSRRVGVEYETQYF.

This clonotype has just a few counts. The rearrangement links TRBV4-1 to TRBJ1-5, with D perhaps matching TRBD1 (5 bases). The germline CDR1 and CDR2 sequences are MGHRA and YSYEKL. Trimming cost V 1 base and J 3 bases, with 13 bases left between them. The CDR3 sequence is 16 residues long. The CDR3 sequence is CASSQVRGGLNQPQHF. The CDR3 DNA follows: TGCGCCAGCAGCCAAGTGCGTGGGGGACTCAATCAGCCCCAGCATTTT.

This chain connects TRBV27 to TRBJ1-2; TRBD1 aligns across 8 bases. With 0 bases clipped from V and 7 bases from J, the junction kept 4 bases outside the gene matches. Germline CDR1 is MNHEY and CDR2 is SMNVEV (reference sequence). This CDR3 has 14 residues. For the CDR3, the DNA is TGTGCCAGCAGTTTATCACCAGGGGGCAGTGGCTACACCTTC. Its protein product is CASSLSPGGSGYTF.

There are many counts of this clonotype. This chain links TRBV7-8 with TRBJ2-6; TRBD1 is a possible D gene (6 bases). The CDR3 loop spans 15 amino acids. V was trimmed by 5 bases and J by 2 bases, leaving 10 bases between them. The germline gives CDR1 SGHVS, CDR2 FQNEAQ. The CDR3 loop is CASSHRVAGANVLTF. The DNA for the CDR3 is TGTGCCAGCAGCCACAGGGTGGCTGGGGCCAACGTCCTGACTTTC.

In this sample, this clonotype turned up many times. The CDR3 region is CASSPPLAGYTDTQYF. CDR3 nucleotide sequence: TGTGCCAGCAGCCCCCCTCTAGCGGGGTACACAGATACGCAGTATTTT. The chain joins TRBV7-6 to TRBJ2-3, with TRBD2 identical over 9 bases. V shed 5 bases, J shed 2 bases, and the junction held 8 bases outside the gene matches. Germline CDR1 SGHVS, CDR2 FNYEAQ. This CDR3 contains 16 residues.

The chain links TRBV2 to TRBJ2-5; no clear D. The CDR3 length is 13 residues. Germline CDR1 SNHLY, CDR2 FYNNEI. V was shortened by 6 bases and J by 0 bases, with 8 bases between the two germline ends. The CDR3 reads CASSDLYQETQYF. Written as DNA, the CDR3 is TGTGCCAGCAGCGACCTGTACCAAGAGACCCAGTACTTC.

This clonotype occurred many times. This chain uses TRBV7-2 with TRBJ2-7; 12 nucleotides agree with TRBD2. The CDR3 length is 18 residues. The V and J ends lost 4 bases and 2 bases, in that order; junction bases with no gene match: 12. Germline V gene sequence: CDR1 SGHTA, CDR2 FQGNSA. CDR3 amino acids: CASSSRGLAGKGAYEQYF. The DNA for the CDR3 is TGTGCCAGCAGCTCCAGAGGACTAGCGGGAAAGGGCGCCTACGAGCAGTACTTC. The full variable domain, its missing parts supplied by reference TRBV7-2 and TRBJ2-7, is GAGVSQSPSNKVTEKGKDVELRCDPISGHTALYWYRQSLGQGLEFLIYFQGNSAPDKSGLPSDRFSAERTGGSVSTLTIQRTQQEDSAVYLCASSSRGLAGKGAYEQYFGPGTRLTVT.

The chain recombines TRBV7-2 with TRBJ2-1; 10 bases align to TRBD2. Germline values: CDR1 SGHTA, CDR2 FQGNSA. The junction had 5 bases not matched to a gene; V was cut back by 1 base and J by 8 bases. The length of the CDR3 is 15 residues. CDR3: CASSLETSGIYEQFF. In DNA, the CDR3 is TGTGCCAGCAGCTTAGAAACTAGCGGGATCTATGAGCAGTTCTTC.

V gene TRBV10-3 combines with J gene TRBJ2-5; D is uncertain. Trimming took off 5 bases at V and 4 bases at J, with 11 bases between the two ends. The germline gives CDR1 ENHRY, CDR2 SYGVKD. The CDR3 has 13 residues. The CDR3: CAISQPPTETQYF. The CDR3 DNA reads TGTGCCATCAGTCAACCCCCCACAGAGACCCAGTACTTC.

This clonotype turned up a few times. The chain links TRBV5-1 to TRBJ2-5; D unresolved. Germline values: CDR1 SGHRS, CDR2 YFSETQ. The CDR3 runs to 14 residues. V was trimmed by 0 bases and J by 5 bases, leaving 11 bases between them. CDR3 region: CASSLGLPGETQYF. The CDR3 DNA sequence: TGCGCCAGCAGCTTGGGCCTACCCGGGGAGACCCAGTACTTC.

V usage is TRBV5-6 and J usage is TRBJ2-3, with 9 nucleotides matching TRBD2. This CDR3 contains 15 residues. With V trimmed by 4 bases and J by 0 bases, 3 bases remained unmatched. Germline lookup yields CDR1 SGHDT and CDR2 YYEEEE. The CDR3 is CASSISGRSTDTQYF. CDR3 DNA sequence: TGTGCCAGCAGCATTAGCGGGAGAAGCACAGATACGCAGTATTTT.

The chain has TRBV27 and TRBJ1-6; the D is unclear. The germline CDR1 and CDR2 sequences are MNHEY and SMNVEV (reference sequence). V shed 5 bases and J shed 7 bases, with 18 bases lying between them. CDR3 size: 16 residues. CDR3 sequence (DNA): TGTGCCAGCAGTGACCTAGGATCAATTGACAATTCACCCCTCCACTTT. It is translated as CASSDLGSIDNSPLHF.

This clonotype was observed a few times. The chain is built from TRBV19 and TRBJ2-2; maybe TRBD1 (6 bases). V gave up 7 bases and J gave up 9 bases, with 15 bases separating them. The CDR3 loop spans 13 amino acids. CDR1 is LNHDA and CDR2 is SQIVND in the germline V gene (reference sequence). The CDR3 here is CASTFGGIRELFF. CDR3 nucleotide sequence: TGTGCCAGTACCTTTGGGGGCATCAGGGAGCTGTTTTTT.